A selection of T cell receptor beta chains follows, all from one sample in a study of shared T cell receptors in the human thymus. Sequenced by immunoSEQ multiplex PCR; TCRdb stores in-frame clones only, minus some. The sample lists 72,000 or so clones, about 95% occurring once. Sequenced sample: thymocytes. The receptors come from a human donor. Each CDR3 is given with its conserved first and last residue. Fields, in order: CDR3 protein, CDR3 DNA, clone size, D gene, V gene, J gene. A D gene is named only where the DNA matches it firmly. Only part of the rows carry a size: once, few, many, or a class if the clone is expanded.

cdr3_aa: CASSPRGPRDNQPQHF
cdr3_nt: TGCGCCAGCAGCCCCCGGGGCCCGAGGGACAATCAGCCCCAGCATTTT
clone_size: -
d_call: -
v_call: TRBV4-3
j_call: TRBJ1-5

cdr3_aa: CASSLPSPGAGANVLTF
cdr3_nt: TGTGCCAGCAGCTTACCCTCGCCGGGCGCTGGGGCCAACGTCCTGACTTTC
clone_size: -
d_call: -
v_call: TRBV7-9
j_call: TRBJ2-6

cdr3_aa: CASSFLDRGHRDSPLHF
cdr3_nt: TGTGCCAGCAGCTTCTTGGACAGGGGGCATAGGGATTCACCCCTCCACTTT
clone_size: -
d_call: TRBD1
v_call: TRBV5-6
j_call: TRBJ1-6

cdr3_aa: CASSLGSGDYSNQPQHF
cdr3_nt: TGCGCCAGCAGCTTGGGGTCAGGGGATTATAGCAATCAGCCCCAGCATTTT
clone_size: -
d_call: -
v_call: TRBV5-1
j_call: TRBJ1-5

cdr3_aa: CASSLETDYEQYF
cdr3_nt: TGTGCCAGCAGCTTAGAGACAGACTACGAGCAGTACTTC
clone_size: -
d_call: -
v_call: TRBV13
j_call: TRBJ2-7

cdr3_aa: CASSQDKAGGPKTQYF
cdr3_nt: TGCGCCAGCAGCCAAGATAAGGCGGGGGGGCCGAAGACCCAGTACTTC
clone_size: -
d_call: TRBD2
v_call: TRBV4-3
j_call: TRBJ2-5

cdr3_aa: CASSFNFPSAGLGSYYGYTF
cdr3_nt: TGTGCCAGCAGTTTTAATTTCCCGTCGGCAGGTCTGGGGTCGTACTATGGCTACACCTTC
clone_size: -
d_call: -
v_call: TRBV28
j_call: TRBJ1-2

cdr3_aa: CASSNRGKSYEQYF
cdr3_nt: TGTGCCAGCAGCAATAGGGGGAAGTCCTACGAGCAGTACTTC
clone_size: -
d_call: -
v_call: TRBV11-2
j_call: TRBJ2-7

cdr3_aa: CASSELGTAYEQYF
cdr3_nt: TGTGCCAGCAGTGAATTAGGGACAGCCTACGAGCAGTACTTC
clone_size: -
d_call: TRBD1
v_call: TRBV25-1
j_call: TRBJ2-7

cdr3_aa: CASSPGTGSNTEAFF
cdr3_nt: TGTGCCAGCAGTCCCGGGACAGGCTCGAACACTGAAGCTTTCTTT
clone_size: -
d_call: TRBD1
v_call: TRBV6-5
j_call: TRBJ1-1

cdr3_aa: CAISAVRQGAGSNQPQHF
cdr3_nt: TGTGCCATCAGTGCTGTGCGCCAGGGGGCTGGTAGCAATCAGCCCCAGCATTTT
clone_size: -
d_call: TRBD1
v_call: TRBV10-3
j_call: TRBJ1-5

cdr3_aa: CASSPSSYEQYF
cdr3_nt: TGTGCCAGCAGTCCGAGCTCCTACGAGCAGTACTTC
clone_size: -
d_call: -
v_call: TRBV28
j_call: TRBJ2-7

cdr3_aa: CASSWLGQKFNYGYTF
cdr3_nt: TGTGCCAGCAGCTGGTTGGGACAGAAGTTTAACTATGGCTACACCTTC
clone_size: -
d_call: TRBD1
v_call: TRBV7-9
j_call: TRBJ1-2

cdr3_aa: CASSPSESPTEAFF
cdr3_nt: TGTGCCAGCTCACCAAGTGAATCTCCCACTGAAGCTTTCTTT
clone_size: -
d_call: -
v_call: TRBV18
j_call: TRBJ1-1

cdr3_aa: CASSWGTADSTDTQYF
cdr3_nt: TGTGCCAGCAGCTGGGGGACAGCGGATAGCACAGATACGCAGTATTTT
clone_size: -
d_call: TRBD1
v_call: TRBV28
j_call: TRBJ2-3

cdr3_aa: CASSLIRGNEQFF
cdr3_nt: TGTGCCAGCAGCTTAATCCGGGGCAATGAGCAGTTCTTC
clone_size: once
d_call: -
v_call: TRBV11-2
j_call: TRBJ2-1

cdr3_aa: CASSFSPDGNYGYTF
cdr3_nt: TGCGCCAGCAGCTTCTCACCGGACGGAAACTATGGCTACACCTTC
clone_size: once
d_call: -
v_call: TRBV5-1
j_call: TRBJ1-2

cdr3_aa: CASPSETQYF
cdr3_nt: TGTGCCAGCCCCTCGGAGACCCAGTACTTC
clone_size: -
d_call: -
v_call: TRBV9
j_call: TRBJ2-5

cdr3_aa: CASSLGGQGGSSPLHF
cdr3_nt: TGCGCCAGCAGCTTGGGCGGACAGGGTGGGAGTTCACCCCTCCACTTT
clone_size: few
d_call: TRBD1
v_call: TRBV5-1
j_call: TRBJ1-6

cdr3_aa: CSASDNTEAFF
cdr3_nt: TGCAGTGCTAGTGATAACACTGAAGCTTTCTTT
clone_size: once
d_call: -
v_call: TRBV20-1
j_call: TRBJ1-1

cdr3_aa: CASSQDRAGPNSNYGYTF
cdr3_nt: TGCGCCAGCAGCCAAGATCGAGCAGGTCCGAATTCTAACTATGGCTACACCTTC
clone_size: -
d_call: -
v_call: TRBV4-1
j_call: TRBJ1-2

cdr3_aa: CASSLSPGQGREKLFF
cdr3_nt: TGCGCCAGCAGCTTATCCCCGGGACAGGGGAGGGAAAAACTGTTTTTT
clone_size: -
d_call: TRBD1
v_call: TRBV5-1
j_call: TRBJ1-4